Shown below are 25 T cell receptor beta chains from a single sample sequenced in a study of blood T cells in healthy people across ages. Sample-barcoded 5' priming and a J-beta primer mix drove a second PCR of about 6 to 12 cycles. One entry per CDR3 protein results from TCRdb running MiXCR on the 5' RACE reads. The data show around 800,000 distinct CDR3 sequences, 20% to 30% seen once. These data also featured in a second study, about T cells of mothers and their children.

Specimen: blood. All receptors come from a boy between 10 and 17 years old in good health.

V and J are TRBV7-6 and TRBJ2-2, with 10 bases fitting TRBD2. In germline, CDR1 is SGHVS, CDR2 FNYEAQ. The CDR3 consists of 16 residues. V lost 5 bases, J lost 5 bases, and 8 bases stayed unmatched. The CDR3: CASSPLALAGTGELFF. CDR3 bases: TGTGCCAGCAGCCCCTTGGCACTAGCGGGGACCGGGGAGCTGTTTTTT.

This chain uses TRBV14 with TRBJ2-7; 11 bases line up with TRBD2. The CDR3 runs 15 residues. The V gene end was trimmed by 3 bases and the J gene end by 4 bases; junction bases not matched to a gene: 5. Germline V gives CDR1 SGHDN, CDR2 FVKESK. The CDR3, as DNA: TGTGCCAGCAGCCAGCTAGCGGGGGGCCTATACGAGCAGTACTTC. The encoded protein is CASSQLAGGLYEQYF.

The rearrangement uses TRBV12-3 or TRBV12-4 and TRBJ1-4; 10 bases align to TRBD1. CDR3 size: 15 residues. Trimming removed 2 bases from V and 6 bases from J; junction bases left unmatched: 3. Written as DNA, the CDR3 is TGTGCCAGCAGTTTAAGCGGACAGGGGGATGAAAAACTGTTTTTT. Its translation: CASSLSGQGDEKLFF.

The chain links TRBV19 to TRBJ2-6; D gene uncertain. Germline V CDR1 and CDR2: LNHDA, SQIVND (reference sequence). The V end was cut by 4 bases, the J end by 0 bases, with 7 bases between. The CDR3 spans 15 residues. The CDR3 region is CASSKGLSGANVLTF. The CDR3 DNA reads as TGTGCCAGTAGTAAAGGGCTCTCTGGGGCCAACGTCCTGACTTTC.

V usage is TRBV7-2 and J usage is TRBJ2-4; D uncertain. Germline V gene lookup returns CDR1 SGHTA and CDR2 FQGNSA. This CDR3 contains 15 residues. V lost 1 base, J lost 9 bases, and 16 bases lay in between. The CDR3 DNA reads TGTGCCAGCAGCTTAGAGGGCTACGTGGATGGCATTCAGTACTTC. This translates into CASSLEGYVDGIQYF.

The rearrangement links TRBV10-1 to TRBJ2-5; D might be TRBD2 (5 bases). V was trimmed by 7 bases and J by 9 bases, leaving 18 bases between them. Per the germline V gene, CDR1 is WNHNN and CDR2 is SYGVQD (reference sequence). There are 13 residues in the CDR3. CDR3 sequence (DNA): TGCGCCAGCATAACGGACGCCGGGAAAGCCCAGTACTTC. Translating gives CASITDAGKAQYF.

This clonotype was counted ten times or more. The CDR3 protein is CASSPTVMNTEAFF. The CDR3 DNA reads TGCGCCAGCAGCCCGACAGTTATGAACACTGAAGCTTTCTTT. V gene TRBV5-1 combines with J gene TRBJ1-1; maybe TRBD1 (5 bases). V was cut by 4 bases and J by 0 bases, with 10 bases left in between. Germline lookup yields CDR1 SGHRS and CDR2 YFSETQ. CDR3 length: 14 amino acids.

The chain joins TRBV19 to TRBJ2-1; TRBD2 might be the D (5 bases). The J call may not be correct, given that the DNA end is closer to TRBJ2-7. The CDR3 has 10 residues. The germline V gene has CDR1 LNHDA and CDR2 SQIVND (reference sequence). CDR3 sequence (DNA): TGTGCCAGCTCGGCGGGCGAGCAGTACTTC. It is translated as CASSAGEQYF.

J is TRBJ2-3 and V is TRBV20-1; 9 bases fit TRBD2. V shed 5 bases, J shed 1 base, and the junction held 4 bases outside the gene matches. This CDR3 has 14 amino acids. Per the germline V gene, CDR1 is DFQATT and CDR2 is SNEGSKA (reference sequence). CDR3 bases: TGCAGTGCTGCTGCGGGGGGGCGCACAGATACGCAGTATTTT. It specifies CSAAAGGRTDTQYF.

This clonotype has at least ten counts. The rearrangement links TRBV3-1 to TRBJ2-5; D is possibly TRBD1 (5 bases). V lost 1 base and J lost 5, with 8 bases in between. The CDR3 covers 13 residues. Germline V gene data show CDR1 as LGHDT and CDR2 as YNNKEL (reference sequence). The CDR3 bases are TGTGCCAGCAGCCAAGCCAGGGTGGAGACCCAGTACTTC. This encodes CASSQARVETQYF.

This clonotype was observed a few times. This chain joins TRBV25-1 and TRBJ2-7; 7 bases line up with TRBD2. This CDR3 region has 15 residues. Germline CDR1 MGHDK, CDR2 SYGVNS. Trimming cost V 2 bases and J 4 bases; bases outside gene matches: 8. The CDR3 reads CASSEGGLTGYEQYF. Written as DNA, the CDR3 is TGTGCCAGCAGTGAAGGGGGACTAACCGGATACGAGCAGTACTTC.

This chain joins TRBV24-1 and TRBJ2-1; 14 bases map to TRBD2. With 4 bases clipped from V and 1 base from J, the junction kept 2 bases outside the gene matches. CDR3 size: 17 residues. Germline V gives CDR1 KGHDR, CDR2 SFDVKD. The CDR3 here is CATSDRTSGGSYNEQFF. CDR3 sequence (DNA): TGTGCCACCAGTGACCGGACTAGCGGGGGGTCCTACAATGAGCAGTTCTTC.

This clonotype has a handful of counts. The chain combines TRBV9 with TRBJ2-2; 11 bases align to TRBD1. The CDR3 has 16 residues. V was clipped by 3 bases and J by 3 bases; unmatched bases: 4. In germline, CDR1 is SGDLS, CDR2 YYNGEE. The CDR3 DNA reads TGTGCCAGCAGCGCCCAGGGACAGGGGGACACCGGGGAGCTGTTTTTT. Translation: CASSAQGQGDTGELFF.

A single count supports this clonotype. The chain employs TRBV2 and TRBJ1-2, with 8 bases identical to TRBD1. The CDR3 consists of 17 residues. Germline lookup yields CDR1 SNHLY and CDR2 FYNNEI. J gave up 0 bases and V 7 bases, and 13 bases lay outside the gene matches. The CDR3 nucleotides read TGTGCCAGCATGGGAGGGACAGGCCCATCAGCTAACTATGGCTACACCTTC. It codes for CASMGGTGPSANYGYTF.

This chain uses TRBV29-1 with TRBJ2-7, with D hard to call. The germline gives CDR1 SQVTM, CDR2 ANQGSEA. V was pared by 1 base and J by 3 bases, with 10 bases between. This CDR3 spans 13 amino acids. This CDR3 reads CSVEGGPLYEQYF. DNA for the CDR3: TGCAGCGTTGAAGGGGGTCCCCTCTACGAGCAGTACTTC.

J is TRBJ1-2 and V is TRBV27, with 9 bases fitting TRBD1. CDR3 length: 13 residues. CDR1 is MNHEY and CDR2 is SMNVEV in the germline V gene (reference sequence). The junction had 3 bases not matched to a gene; V was cut back by 3 bases and J by 7 bases. The CDR3 nucleotides read TGTGCCAGCAGTTTCGACAGGGGGGGTGGCTACACCTTC. Translation gives CASSFDRGGGYTF.

The rearrangement joins TRBV12-3 or TRBV12-4 to TRBJ1-5; D gene unclear. The CDR3 contains 14 residues. V was pared by 0 bases and J by 4 bases, with 7 bases between. CDR3 nucleotides: TGTGCCAGCAGTTTAGCCCAGACTAATCAGCCCCAGCATTTT. It codes for CASSLAQTNQPQHF.

This clonotype was detected many times. The V gene is TRBV7-2, the J gene TRBJ2-5; tentatively, D is TRBD2 (7 bases). V dropped 3 bases and J dropped 5 bases, with 13 bases sitting between them. The CDR3 totals 14 residues. Germline values: CDR1 SGHTA, CDR2 FQGNSA. The CDR3 sequence: CASSFAGAWETQYF. The CDR3 region has the DNA TGTGCCAGCAGCTTTGCGGGGGCCTGGGAGACCCAGTACTTC.

The rearrangement links TRBV14 to TRBJ2-1; D could derive from TRBD1 or TRBD2 (6 bases each). This CDR3 is 17 amino acids long. Looked up from germline, CDR1 is SGHDN and CDR2 is FVKESK. Deletions cut 1 base from V and 0 bases from J, with 13 bases between. CDR3 loop: CASSQGGTFFSYNEQFF. The CDR3 region has the DNA TGTGCCAGCAGCCAAGGCGGGACATTCTTCTCCTACAATGAGCAGTTCTTC.

The gene calls are TRBV5-1 and TRBJ2-3; 7 bases line up with TRBD2. In germline, CDR1 is SGHRS, CDR2 YFSETQ. This CDR3 is built from 15 residues. Losses at the gene ends were 4 bases for V and 1 base for J; bases not matched to a gene: 6. CDR3 in amino acids: CASSGSGRGTDTQYF. DNA for the CDR3: TGCGCCAGCAGCGGTAGCGGGCGGGGCACAGATACGCAGTATTTT.

The chain links TRBV25-1 to TRBJ2-5, with D possibly being TRBD1 or TRBD2 (5 bases each). The CDR3 is 14 residues long. Deletions cut 11 bases from V and 5 bases from J, with 21 bases between. Germline CDR1 and CDR2: MGHDK and SYGVNS. CDR3 sequence: CAAQDTSGKETQYF. In DNA, the CDR3 is TGTGCCGCTCAGGACACCTCCGGGAAGGAGACCCAGTACTTC.

The chain joins TRBV6-1 to TRBJ2-3; 14 bases are shared with TRBD2. This CDR3 has 19 amino acids. Germline V gives CDR1 MNHNS, CDR2 SASEGT. The junction had 13 bases not matched to a gene; V was cut back by 5 bases and J by 3 bases. As DNA, the CDR3 is TGTGCCAGCAGTATAGCCGGGACTAGCGGGGGCAAAGGGACAGATACGCAGTATTTT. Translating gives CASSIAGTSGGKGTDTQYF.

V and J are TRBV5-1 and TRBJ2-3, with 7 bases that match TRBD1. Germline V gene data show CDR1 as SGHRS and CDR2 as YFSETQ. The CDR3 length is 15 residues. The V and J ends lost 4 bases and 4 bases, in that order; junction bases with no gene match: 9. This CDR3 is CASSPSRGQSDTQYF. CDR3 bases: TGCGCCAGCAGCCCCTCTAGGGGACAGTCAGATACGCAGTATTTT. The whole variable domain, filled in from reference TRBV5-1 and TRBJ2-3, reads KAGVTQTPRYLIKTRGQQVTLSCSPISGHRSVSWYQQTPGQGLQFLFEYFSETQRNKGNFPGRFSGRQFSNSRSEMNVSTLELGDSALYLCASSPSRGQSDTQYFGPGTRLTVL.

This clonotype counts as medium-sized (0.01 to 0.1%). J is TRBJ2-6 and V is TRBV6-6; D gene uncertain. The CDR3 loop spans 14 amino acids. Per germline, CDR1 MNHNY and CDR2 SVGAGI (reference sequence). V was shortened by 7 bases and J by 1 base, with 8 bases between the two germline ends. CDR3 DNA sequence: TGTGCCAGCACCGCAGGTTCTGGGGCCAACGTCCTGACTTTC. Amino acids: CASTAGSGANVLTF.

The J gene is TRBJ1-2, the V gene TRBV7-2; maybe TRBD1 (6 bases). Looked up from germline, CDR1 is SGHTA and CDR2 is FQGNSA. Trimming pared 3 bases from V and 8 bases from J, leaving 16 bases between. This CDR3 is built from 14 residues. The CDR3 region is CASSFDRQARGYTF. For the CDR3, the DNA is TGTGCCAGCAGCTTCGATCGACAGGCCCGAGGCTACACCTTC.